The entry below describes one TCR beta chain. Its matching antigen is unknown. The PCR used 60 Vbeta and 13 Jbeta primers. The method was immunoSEQ multiplex PCR; TCRdb's version includes in-frame clones alone and lacks a portion of them. The sample yields under 150,000 clones, 65% to 75% seen once. These data originate in a study of cytomegalovirus exposure and HLA in healthy donors. The junction had 6 bases not matched to a gene; V was cut back by 1 base and J by 0 bases. Germline V CDR1 and CDR2: SGDLS, YYNGEE. The CDR3 totals 17 residues. Study outcomes and limitations: For most TCR beta V segments, an earlier analysis put the productive rate at about 87% or about 30% of the time. It was likely that a cluster of highly shared sequence variants was a sequencing artifact.

These donors, healthy bone marrow donors, were studied. The sequenced material came from PBMCs. This chain connects TRBV9 to TRBJ1-3, with 8 bases matching TRBD1. This clonotype was obtained from a man between 60 and 75 years old in good health and CMV-seronegative. Here the CDR3 reads CASSVRLGTGSGNTIYF. In DNA, the CDR3 is TGTGCCAGCAGCGTACGCCTTGGGACAGGCTCTGGAAACACCATATATTTT.